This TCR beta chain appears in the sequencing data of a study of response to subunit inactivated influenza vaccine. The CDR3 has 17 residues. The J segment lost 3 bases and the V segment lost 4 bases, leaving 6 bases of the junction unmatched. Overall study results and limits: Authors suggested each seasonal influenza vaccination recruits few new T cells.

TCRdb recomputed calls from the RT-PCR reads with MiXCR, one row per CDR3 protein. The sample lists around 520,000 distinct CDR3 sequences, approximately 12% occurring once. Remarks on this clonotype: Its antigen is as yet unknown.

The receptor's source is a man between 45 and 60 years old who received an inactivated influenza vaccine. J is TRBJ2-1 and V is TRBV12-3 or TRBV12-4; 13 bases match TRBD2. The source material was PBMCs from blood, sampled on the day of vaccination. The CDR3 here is CASSYGLAGAVYNEQFF. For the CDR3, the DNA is TGTGCCAGCAGTTATGGACTAGCGGGGGCCGTCTACAATGAGCAGTTCTTC.